The clone carrying this T cell receptor beta chain was detected a few times. The antigen is undetermined. V shed 6 bases and J shed 4 bases, with 10 bases lying between them. The CDR3 extends over 12 amino acids. These data come from a study of T cell responses to AZD1222 COVID-19 vaccine. The wider study: Analysis merged second doses at about 4 or about 12 weeks. Regarding the study as a whole: Among the donors, most were white British and more were female, and clonal diversity was possibly underestimated.

Generated by immunoSEQ multiplex PCR, the TCRdb table keeps only in-frame clones and is missing some. The sample holds about 110,000 clones, about 90% seen once. This clonotype was sampled from an adult in good health. This chain joins TRBV12-3 or TRBV12-4 and TRBJ2-7; no firm D call. This material consisted of peripheral blood, taken on day 0 of AZD1222 vaccination. The CDR3 loop reads CASSLGDYEQYF. The CDR3 DNA sequence: TGTGCCAGCAGCCTCGGCGATTACGAGCAGTACTTC.